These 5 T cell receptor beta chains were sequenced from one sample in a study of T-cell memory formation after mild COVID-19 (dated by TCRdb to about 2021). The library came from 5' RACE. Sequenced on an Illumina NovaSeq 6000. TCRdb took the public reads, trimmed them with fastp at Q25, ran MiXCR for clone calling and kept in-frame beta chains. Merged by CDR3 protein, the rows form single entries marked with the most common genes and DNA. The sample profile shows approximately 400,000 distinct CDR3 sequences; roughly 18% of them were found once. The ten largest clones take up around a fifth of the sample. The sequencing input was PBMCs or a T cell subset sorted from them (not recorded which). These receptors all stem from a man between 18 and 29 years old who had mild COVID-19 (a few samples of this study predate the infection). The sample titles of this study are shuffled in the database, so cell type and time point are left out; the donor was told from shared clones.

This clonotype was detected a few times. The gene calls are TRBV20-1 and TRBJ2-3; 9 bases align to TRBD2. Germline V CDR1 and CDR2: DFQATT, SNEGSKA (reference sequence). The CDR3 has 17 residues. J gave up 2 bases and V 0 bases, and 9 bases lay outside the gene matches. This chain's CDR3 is CSARDRRRGGLTDTQYF. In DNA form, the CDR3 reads TGCAGTGCTAGAGATCGACGGCGGGGGGGCCTCACAGATACGCAGTATTTT.

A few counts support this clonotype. The CDR3: CASSFRQMNTEAFF. The CDR3 DNA reads as TGTGCCAGCAGTTTTAGACAGATGAACACTGAAGCTTTCTTT. V and J are TRBV12-3 or TRBV12-4 and TRBJ1-1; tentative D call: TRBD1 (5 bases). The CDR3 runs 14 residues. The V and J ends lost 3 bases and 0 bases respectively, with 8 bases between them.

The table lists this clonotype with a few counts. The CDR3 is CASSLGDRGYSPLHF. The DNA for the CDR3 is TGTGCCAGCAGTTTAGGGGACAGGGGATATTCACCCCTCCACTTT. The chain uses TRBV12-3 or TRBV12-4 and TRBJ1-6; 10 nucleotides agree with TRBD1. The CDR3 is made up of 15 amino acids. After removal of 1 base from V and 8 bases from J, the junction contained 2 bases not matched to a gene.

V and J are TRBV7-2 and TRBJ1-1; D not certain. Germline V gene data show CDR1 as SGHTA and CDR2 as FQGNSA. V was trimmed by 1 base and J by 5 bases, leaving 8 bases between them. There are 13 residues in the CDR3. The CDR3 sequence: CASSLVSRTEAFF. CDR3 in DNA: TGTGCCAGCAGCTTAGTTAGTCGGACTGAAGCTTTCTTT.

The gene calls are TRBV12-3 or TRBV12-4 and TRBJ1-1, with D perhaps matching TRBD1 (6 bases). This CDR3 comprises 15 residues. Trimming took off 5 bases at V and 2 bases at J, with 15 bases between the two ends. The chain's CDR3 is CASSLQPDSNTEAFF. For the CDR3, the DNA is TGTGCCAGCAGTCTCCAGCCGGACAGCAACACTGAAGCTTTCTTT.